This TCR beta chain was retrieved from a study of blood T cell repertoires in COVID-19. Study-level background: COVID-19 samples collected from the United States, Italy and Spain covered acute and convalescent phases. Sample material is recorded as cDNA or gDNA derived from T cells, B-cell-depleted T cells, or PBMCs.

In the original workflow: Reference gene primer amplification gave nucleated cell count estimates. Clones were read by immunoSEQ multiplex PCR, and TCRdb kept only the in-frame ones, dropping some. V and J calls and clone size are copied from that table; D and trimming were computed from the DNA. This table holds roughly 150,000 clones, about 88% found once. The clonotype originates from a woman in her 70s with acute or convalescent COVID-19. Input material: peripheral blood.

Here the CDR3 reads CASRARTGSNSPLHF. In DNA, the CDR3 is TGTGCCAGCAGGGCTAGGACAGGATCAAATTCACCCCTCCACTTT. This rearrangement joins TRBV11-1 to TRBJ1-6; 7 bases align to TRBD1. Germline lookup yields CDR1 SGHAT and CDR2 FQDESV (reference sequence). The CDR3 is 15 amino acids. With V trimmed by 6 bases and J by 7 bases, 9 bases remained unmatched.